The TCR beta chain under discussion was sequenced for a study of T-cell reconstitution after alpha-beta-depleted transplantation in children. General study findings and limits: In some patients, recipient T cells and intrathymic progenitors surviving conditioning explained high day-60 diversity. Approximately two months post-transplant, alpha-beta T cells reportedly originated from several hundred expanded graft clones. The authors attributed T-cell counts and diversity one year after transplant mostly to newly produced T cells.

Germline loops: CDR1 SQVTM, CDR2 ANQGSEA. V lost 6 bases and J lost 3, with 15 bases in between. The CDR3 contains 13 residues. Details on this clonotype: Its antigen is currently unknown.

The library targeted TCRbeta and was prepared with unique molecular identifiers. Using its own MiXCR run on the PCR reads, TCRdb lists one record per CDR3 protein. The data contain 450,000 to 600,000 distinct CDR3 sequences, 10% to 15% of them singletons. The V call is TRBV29-1, the J call TRBJ2-7, with D possibly TRBD1 on 6 matching bases. The clonotype was recovered from a male patient aged 10 to 17 who had a stem cell transplant for acute myeloid leukemia, so the T cells may come from the graft donor. The sequenced sample was PBMCs, mostly from graft donor cells, obtained 360 days after TCRalphabeta/CD19-depleted stem cell transplant. CDR3 residues: CSVRGRGLYEQYF. DNA for the CDR3: TGCAGCGTCAGGGGTAGAGGCCTCTACGAGCAGTACTTC.